This T cell receptor (beta chain) emerged from a study of shared clonotypes between healthy human individuals (dated by TCRdb to 2018 to 2021). About the study as a whole: The cohort comprised a couple of women and a few men aged 18 to 49 years. Per donor, three plates each were used for CD4 naive and CD4 memory, two for CD8 naive, and one for CD8 memory. To estimate repertoire size and how much clonotype sharing occurs between individuals, the study deeply sequenced the blood TCR repertoires of five or six healthy adults. To increase sequencing depth and limit assay-specific biases, different laboratories used diverse techniques to prepare libraries and sequence TCR repertoires. Per donor, leukapheresis produced somewhere between about 0.9 and 9.5 billion PBMCs.

CD8 naive samples were CD45RO-negative cells positively selected for CCR7, giving a CD45RA+CCR7+ population that excluded TemRA cells. Donors were healthy HIV-negative adults with no recently reported acute infections or vaccinations. Every donor was a Caucasian adult residing in Nashville, Tennessee, USA. Blood was collected by leukapheresis, and PBMCs were isolated by Ficoll-Histopaque density gradient centrifugation and then cryopreserved in liquid nitrogen vapor phase. Analytical flow cytometry was used to check the purity and quantity of each magnetically sorted T cell population. Each sorted fraction had its genomic DNA isolated and then quantified by UV absorbance on a Nanodrop 2000c. General study outcomes and caveats: Pairwise subsampling indicated that sequencing depth was expected to affect the degree of clonotype sharing among donors. Because the study included only a small number of donors, the genetic and exposure-history diversity represented was limited. Naive subsets generally had larger estimated clonotype richness than memory subsets. Even with the large sequencing depth, rarefaction of the sorted-subset datasets indicated that sequencing was incomplete. Higher generation probabilities were observed for clonotypes shared by all four sorted-subset donors than for non-shared clonotypes. Sampling was restricted to blood, and TCR repertoires in tissues likely differ from the TCR repertoires found in blood. Sharing across a few donors was observed for 5% to 6.5% of naive CD4, 3.5% of naive CD8, 2% to 2.5% of memory CD4, and roughly 0.4% of memory CD8 clonotypes.

The CDR3 runs 12 residues from the cysteine to the phenylalanine. CDR3 DNA only is kept here, 36 bases in frame from base 1. V lost 8 bases and J lost 6 bases; the stretch between them is 12 bases long. Sequences SGDLS (CDR1) and YYNGEE (CDR2) are obtained from the germline V gene. With respect to this clone: Its antigen remains undetermined. No base quality information exists; no much larger clone differs at one position.

Using the deep immunoSEQ assay, multiplex PCR amplified TCR CDR3 regions from genomic DNA. For each cell subset, the extracted genomic DNA was distributed evenly across all wells of several immunoSEQ 96-well plates, and each plate served as one replicate. Each replicate PCR for sorted subsets received about 200 ng genomic DNA, equal to tens of thousands of T cell genomes. Purified libraries were measured with a Qubit 3.0 fluorometer, size-checked on a Bioanalyzer 2100, and measured again with the KAPA Library Quantification kit. Every immunoSEQ 96-well plate was sequenced on a separate single-read 150-cycle Illumina NextSeq 550 flow cell. Per the source publication's procedure: Because the immunoSEQ output included only junctional sequences and no quality scores, the filtering could not be the same as the filtering used for full-length reads. To assign V/J genes and CDR3, sequences were annotated against IMGT germline references using PyIR, a Python wrapper for IgBLAST v1.9. Reads were filtered out if the reads had weak V/J assignments (E-value above 1e-6), no CDR3, stop codons, out-of-frame junctions, or ambiguous translated residues. V3J clonotypes were defined as sequences sharing an identical inferred V gene, J gene, and CDR3 amino acid sequence. The percentage overlap between two repertoires was calculated by dividing the number of shared unique clonotypes by the size of the smaller repertoire. Richness of each repertoire was evaluated using RTK rarefaction, the Chao1 estimator, and Recon v2.1 estimates of unobserved clonotypes. Generation probabilities were computed with OLGA for all TCRbeta clonotypes obtained by the gDNA method from a handful of donors. Not all clones reach the TCRdb copy of this immuneACCESS table, which keeps in-frame sequences only. Checked studies attribute under half of the gap to unresolved V genes and leave the rest unexplained. The DNA gave D and trimming, while V, J and clone size come from that table. For this sample the table gives some 2.1 million clones, of which approximately 92% were detected only once. The biggest ten clones account for around 1.7% of the sample.

The sequenced sample consisted of naive CD8+ T cells from PBMCs. What the cell subset or site label conveys for this sample: CD45RA+CCR7+. The chain employs TRBV9 and TRBJ1-5, with an unclear D gene assignment. This sequence was found in a man aged 18 to 29 in good health. Some clones in this sample may be carry-over from other donors' samples. The DNA sequence is given as TGTGCCAGTGGTCCTGGGGTTCAGCCCCAGCATTTT. This sequence encodes CASGPGVQPQHF.